A single T cell receptor beta chain is shown here with its context. The data were taken from a study of blood T cell repertoires in COVID-19. About the study: Acute and convalescent COVID-19 specimens originated in the United States, Italy and Spain.

The CDR3 is made up of 16 amino acids. Germline V gene sequence: CDR1 SGHAT, CDR2 FQNNGV. V dropped 5 bases and J dropped 5; count of bases not matched to a gene: 14. Original processing notes: Scientists estimated how many nucleated cells there were by amplifying reference gene primers. Method: immunoSEQ multiplex PCR; TCRdb's copy keeps in-frame clones and lacks some. That table supplies the V and J calls and clone size; D and trimming were determined from the DNA. The sample includes over 85,000 clones, 70% to 90% of them seen just once. This rearrangement joins TRBV11-2 to TRBJ1-1; 7 nucleotides line up with TRBD1. What was sequenced was peripheral blood. This clonotype originated in a man in his fifties or sixties with acute or convalescent COVID-19. CDR3 sequence (DNA): TGTGCCAGCAGCATCGGGTCGGCAGGGGGAATGACTGAAGCTTTCTTT. It translates to CASSIGSAGGMTEAFF.